The sequence of this T cell receptor (beta chain) was determined in a study of cytomegalovirus exposure and HLA in healthy donors (dated by TCRdb to the late 2010s). Regarding the complete study: According to an earlier analysis of around 600 of the donors, about 179 million T cells yielded roughly 110 million unique TCR beta sequences and approximately 300 Gb of sequence data. Roughly 310 gigabases of sequencing data and approximately 84 million unique TCR sequences were included in an early release covering about 620 HLA-typed donors. Among the roughly 370 genotyped donors, about 83% belonged to the genetic ancestry cluster associated with self-reported Caucasian donors. The aim of the study was to test whether cataloging public T cell receptors could identify signatures of past pathogen exposure. The study used immunosequencing to profile the T cell repertoires of 666 subjects and linked those repertoires to cytomegalovirus serostatus. Along with the approximately 600-subject first cohort, a separate validation cohort of over 90 different subjects was used. To predict cytomegalovirus infection status, the study brought together high-throughput TCR immunosequencing, statistical association of individual TCRs with disease status, and machine learning. A later analysis re-examined previously published TCR beta repertoires from about 670 donors and added high-resolution HLA genotyping to investigate patterns of TCR occurrence. The later analysis used no new phenotypic data to find candidate immune exposures, relying instead on TCR beta sequences and their occurrence across donors. To decide whether each TCR beta V gene segment behaved as functional or pseudogenic, an earlier analysis of approximately 600 of the donors relied on high-throughput TCR beta sequencing. Donor age, sex, ethnicity and CMV serostatus were compiled together with the repertoire data. A later genetic analysis used genome-wide SNP genotypes for about 65% of the 666 donors, treating that subset as a discovery cohort. All discovery cohort repertoires had been generated on a single sequencing platform. Both class I and class II loci were covered by HLA typing, at four-digit resolution. The number of typed donors differed by locus: about 629-630 for A, B, C, DRB1 and DQB1; some 500 for DQA1; approximately 610 for DPA1; and around 490 for DPB1. Four or five DR-DQ haplotypes were handled as single units for association and clustering because linkage in the cohort was strong. Among roughly 370 genotyped donors of the cohort, an average of around 240,000 unique TCR beta nucleotide sequences were sequenced per donor, around 20% of them non-productive.

In total, 630 or so healthy bone marrow donors made up the cohort. Cohort members were all nominally healthy when sampled, although unrecorded immune exposures were likely present. The donor was CMV seropositive and belonged to the group of over 250 seropositive cohort members. Every donor gave a peripheral blood sample, and the peripheral blood mononuclear cells from that sample were used for TCR beta sequencing. Genomic DNA extraction from the blood cell samples was performed with the Qiagen DNeasy Blood Extraction Kit. What the research found in general, with its limitations: Some IMGT-functional V segments, including TRBV6-2 and TRBV6-3, could not be told apart with the 87-base-pair reads, so those segments were excluded. Correlated functional status among segregating V segments might be attributable to linkage disequilibrium, but an unknown experimental factor could not be ruled out. In an earlier analysis of fewer than 750 of the donors, most TCR beta V segments were observed in productive rearrangements about 90% or about 30% of the time, broadly matching IMGT annotations. Roughly uniform sequencing depth across donors was assumed in presence/absence analyses, although this assumption may not hold. Compared with equally common non-associated chains, HLA-associated TCR beta chains in a later analysis were more clonally expanded and had lower generation probabilities. A later genetic analysis associated a missense DCLRE1C variant with V-gene and J-gene trimming of TCR beta chains, and an independent cohort replicated the association. In a later analysis, the rate of TCR association differed among HLA loci, with DRB1 alleles having the most associated TCRs and HLA-C alleles having the fewest. Immune exposure information for the cohort was limited to CMV serostatus. Most CMV-associated TCR beta chains appeared to be HLA-restricted in a later analysis, and the HLA associations seemed to be driven largely by CMV exposure. The authors suggested that the approach could potentially be extended to other disease states and immunological phenotypes. Several of the top co-occurrence clusters appeared to be linked to parvovirus B19, influenza, CMV and Epstein-Barr virus, according to a later analysis. Because counts were too low, about 17 rarely observed V segments, including chromosome 9 orphons, were excluded from the earlier analysis of under 650 of the donors. According to a later genetic analysis, donors in an Asian-associated ancestry cluster had fewer N-insertions in productive TCRs than the roughly 670-donor mean. While some public TCRs were present in many individuals, most TCR sequences turned up only very rarely across donors. The study gave a list of under 200 TCR beta chains associated with cytomegalovirus. In vitro tests confirmed that a few of the cytomegalovirus-associated TCR beta chains recognize cytomegalovirus antigens. A further reported finding was that TCR beta sequences accurately predicted the HLA-A and HLA-B alleles for most subjects in the first cohort. In this cohort, only TCR beta chains were sequenced, and detectable features were limited by the absence of alpha or paired-chain data. A group of highly shared sequence variants was considered likely to be a technical artifact of the sequencing pipeline. Specific HLA alleles were associated with 16,951 TCR beta sequences at a false discovery rate of 0.05 in a later analysis. When HLA alleles, especially DR and DQ, strongly co-occurred, attributing TCR associations to individual alleles was difficult. In both the original and validation cohorts, the classifier was reported to diagnose cytomegalovirus status with high specificity and sensitivity. Because HLA typing was unavailable for some donors at each locus, only the typed subset was used in association tests.

Library generation was performed with the immunoSEQ multiplex PCR assay. A mixture of 60 forward primers for TCR Vbeta segments and 13 reverse primers for TCR Jbeta segments was used in the multiplex PCR. Amplification of the CDR3 region of rearranged TCR beta genes was performed with a multiplex PCR assay on genomic DNA. Amplified TCR beta libraries were sequenced as 87-base-pair reads on the Illumina HiSeq System. Turning to the authors' computational methods: In a later analysis, tens of millions of unique TCR beta chains were counted across the roughly 700 repertoires, and approximately 11 million of these chains were shared by at least two donors. A nearest-neighbor algorithm error-corrected the raw reads and collapsed the reads into unique sequences, merging closely related sequences to remove PCR and sequencing errors. CDR3 sequences were aligned to IMGT reference sequences to assign V, D and J gene segments. Each retained sequence needed at least a six-nucleotide match to both a V gene segment and a J gene segment. A rearrangement counted as productive if the CDR3 had no stop codons and remained in frame with V and J, and every other rearrangement counted as non-productive. Following IMGT convention, CDR3 was defined as the stretch from the second conserved V-encoded cysteine to the conserved J-encoded phenylalanine. The earlier analysis of about 640 of the donors excluded any sequence lacking an unambiguous match to a single V gene segment. An earlier analysis of 500 to 600 of the donors classified V segments as functional when productive rearrangements were above 56.7% and as segregating when the standard deviation between donors was above 5%. A statistical classification framework was built to diagnose cytomegalovirus status from the catalog of TCR beta chain sequences. A later analysis assigned V and J genes by comparing TCR nucleotide sequences with IMGT/GENE-DB human TR gene sequences. A later analysis assigned CDR3 sequences and most-parsimonious VDJ recombination scenarios with the TCRdist pipeline. In a later analysis, each TCR beta chain was defined by its CDR3 amino acid sequence together with its V-gene family, and reads without a unique V-gene family were excluded. In a later analysis, 550 to 650 highly shared, low-generation-probability nucleotide sequences were removed to address suspected cross-contamination and a sequencing artifact. A later analysis calculated a clonal expansion index for each public chain from normalized within-repertoire ranks of inferred template counts. A later analysis computed generation probabilities with a VDJ recombination model fitted to out-of-frame rearrangements, and checked the results against IGoR. A later analysis scored TCR-TCR, TCR-HLA and TCR-CMV co-occurrence with hypergeometric tests, applying a repertoire-size bias correction to TCR pairs. In a later analysis, false discovery rates were estimated by permuting HLA or CMV assignments 20 times. A later analysis grouped co-occurring TCRs with DBSCAN, adding TCRdist sequence similarity when clustering within HLA-allele-positive subsets. For co-occurrence clustering, repertoires with fewer than 30,000 or more than 120,000 public chains were excluded, along with roughly 5 repertoires with anomalous nucleotide sharing. The source is immuneACCESS, and TCRdb retained only in-frame sequences with V and J called. Part of the clones is not carried over; for the studies checked, unresolved V genes explain less than half of this, and the remainder is unexplained. V and J calls and clone size are copied from that table; D and trimming were computed from the DNA. In all, the sample holds some 170,000 clones, and roughly 79% of those were seen once. 6% to 7% of the sample is taken by the ten largest.

CDR1 LNHDA and CDR2 SQIVND were looked up in the germline V gene (reference sequence). Deletion took 7 bases off V and 2 bases off J, with a span of 17 bases between the germline ends. The CDR3 holds 15 amino acids from the cysteine to the phenylalanine. The retained sequence is limited to the CDR3, 45 bases, with the frame set at the first base. With regard to this clone: Its antigen has not been determined. Per-nucleotide qualities are absent, and no much larger clonotype sits a single base away.

Specimen: PBMCs. The source of this sequence is a middle-aged man in good health and CMV-seropositive. Recombination connected TRBV19 to TRBJ1-1; TRBD1 is possibly the D segment (6 matching bases). The CDR3 region: CASIPEQGYNTEAFF. In nucleotide form, the sequence is TGTGCCAGTATTCCTGAACAGGGTTATAACACTGAAGCTTTCTTT.